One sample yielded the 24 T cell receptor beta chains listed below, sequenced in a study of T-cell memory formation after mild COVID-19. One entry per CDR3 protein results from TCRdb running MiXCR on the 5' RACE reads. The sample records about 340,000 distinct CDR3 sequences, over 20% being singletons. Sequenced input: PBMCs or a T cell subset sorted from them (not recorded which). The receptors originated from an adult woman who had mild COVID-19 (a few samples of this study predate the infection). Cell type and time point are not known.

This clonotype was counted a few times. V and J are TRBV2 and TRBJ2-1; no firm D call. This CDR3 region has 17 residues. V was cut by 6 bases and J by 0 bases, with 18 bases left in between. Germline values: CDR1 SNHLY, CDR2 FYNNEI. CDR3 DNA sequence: TGTGCCAGCAGCCCAAGACTTTTCCTAAGCTCCTACAATGAGCAGTTCTTC. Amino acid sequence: CASSPRLFLSSYNEQFF. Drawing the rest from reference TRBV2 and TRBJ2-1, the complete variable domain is EPEVTQTPSHQVTQMGQEVILRCVPISNHLYFYWYRQILGQKVEFLVSFYNNEISEKSEIFDDQFSVERPDGSNFTLKIRSTKLEDSAMYFCASSPRLFLSSYNEQFFGPGTRLTVL.

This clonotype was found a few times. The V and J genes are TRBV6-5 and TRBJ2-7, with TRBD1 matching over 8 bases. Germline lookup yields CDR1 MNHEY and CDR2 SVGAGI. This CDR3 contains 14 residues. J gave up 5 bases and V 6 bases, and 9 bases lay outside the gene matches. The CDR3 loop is CASSETDRVHEQYF. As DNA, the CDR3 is TGTGCCAGCAGCGAGACGGACAGGGTCCACGAGCAGTACTTC.

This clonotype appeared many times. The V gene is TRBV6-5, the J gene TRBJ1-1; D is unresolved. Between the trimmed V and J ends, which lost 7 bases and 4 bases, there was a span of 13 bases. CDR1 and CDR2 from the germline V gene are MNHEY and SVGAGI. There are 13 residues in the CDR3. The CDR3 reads CASKSIGSTEAFF. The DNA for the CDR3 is TGTGCCAGCAAATCGATAGGGAGCACTGAAGCTTTCTTT.

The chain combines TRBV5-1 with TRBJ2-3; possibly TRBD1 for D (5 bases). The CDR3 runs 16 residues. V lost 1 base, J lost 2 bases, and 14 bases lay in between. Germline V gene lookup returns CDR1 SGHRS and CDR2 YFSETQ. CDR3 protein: CASSLLGVGTTDTQYF. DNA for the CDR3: TGCGCCAGCAGCTTGTTAGGGGTGGGAACCACAGATACGCAGTATTTT.

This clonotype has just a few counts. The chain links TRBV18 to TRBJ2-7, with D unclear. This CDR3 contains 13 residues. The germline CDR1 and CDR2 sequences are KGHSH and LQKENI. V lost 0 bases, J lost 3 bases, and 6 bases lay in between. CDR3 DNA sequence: TGTGCCAGCTCACCACCGTACCTCTACGAGCAGTACTTC. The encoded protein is CASSPPYLYEQYF.

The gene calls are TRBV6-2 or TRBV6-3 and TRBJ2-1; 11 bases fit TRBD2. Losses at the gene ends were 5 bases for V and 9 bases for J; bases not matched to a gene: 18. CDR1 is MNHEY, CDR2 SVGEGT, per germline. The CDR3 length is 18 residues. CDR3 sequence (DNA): TGTGCCAGCAGTCCCCCGCCACTAGCGGGAGTTAAATTGGGTGAGCAGTTCTTC. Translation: CASSPPPLAGVKLGEQFF.

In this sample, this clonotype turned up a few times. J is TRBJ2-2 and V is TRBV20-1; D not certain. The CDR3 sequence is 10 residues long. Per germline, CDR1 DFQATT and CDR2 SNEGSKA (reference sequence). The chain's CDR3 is CPDGTGELFF. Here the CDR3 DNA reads TGCCCTGATGGGACCGGGGAGCTGTTTTTT.

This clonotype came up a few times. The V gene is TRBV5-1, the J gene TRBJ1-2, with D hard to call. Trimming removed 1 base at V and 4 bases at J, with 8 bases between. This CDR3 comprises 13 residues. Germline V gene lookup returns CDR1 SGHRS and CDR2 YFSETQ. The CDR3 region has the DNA TGCGCCAGCAGCTTGCCGTCAGGCTATGGCTACACCTTC. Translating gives CASSLPSGYGYTF. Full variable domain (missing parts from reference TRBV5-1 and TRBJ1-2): KAGVTQTPRYLIKTRGQQVTLSCSPISGHRSVSWYQQTPGQGLQFLFEYFSETQRNKGNFPGRFSGRQFSNSRSEMNVSTLELGDSALYLCASSLPSGYGYTFGSGTRLTVV.

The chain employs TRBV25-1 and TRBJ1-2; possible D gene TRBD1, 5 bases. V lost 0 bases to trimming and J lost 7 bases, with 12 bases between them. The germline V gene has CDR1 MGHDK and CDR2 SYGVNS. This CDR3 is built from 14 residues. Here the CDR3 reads CASSEYAGISGYTF. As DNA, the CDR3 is TGTGCCAGCAGTGAATACGCAGGGATCTCTGGCTACACCTTC.

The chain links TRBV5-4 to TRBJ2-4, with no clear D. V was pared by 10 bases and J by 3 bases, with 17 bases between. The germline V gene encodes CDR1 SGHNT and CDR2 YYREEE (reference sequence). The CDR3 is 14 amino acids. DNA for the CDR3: TGTGCCGCCCAAGAAGGGAACGGCAAAAACATTCAGTACTTC. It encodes CAAQEGNGKNIQYF.

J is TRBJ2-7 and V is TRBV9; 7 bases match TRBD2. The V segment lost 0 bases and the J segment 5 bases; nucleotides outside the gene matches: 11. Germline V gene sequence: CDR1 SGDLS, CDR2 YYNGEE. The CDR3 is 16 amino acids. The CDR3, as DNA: TGTGCCAGCAGCGTAGCCTTGGGAGGGGAAGGTGACGAGCAGTACTTC. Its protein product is CASSVALGGEGDEQYF.

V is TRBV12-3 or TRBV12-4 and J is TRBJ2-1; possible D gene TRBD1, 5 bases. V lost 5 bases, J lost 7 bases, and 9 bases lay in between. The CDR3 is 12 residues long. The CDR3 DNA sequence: TGTGCCAGCAGTCTCAGGGTAAATGAGCAGTTCTTC. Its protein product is CASSLRVNEQFF.

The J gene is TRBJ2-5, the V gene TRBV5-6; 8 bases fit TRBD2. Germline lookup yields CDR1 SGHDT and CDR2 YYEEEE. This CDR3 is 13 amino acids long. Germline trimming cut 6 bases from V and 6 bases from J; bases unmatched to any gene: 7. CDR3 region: CASTSPGGKTQYF. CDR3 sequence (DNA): TGTGCCAGCACCTCCCCGGGAGGGAAGACCCAGTACTTC.

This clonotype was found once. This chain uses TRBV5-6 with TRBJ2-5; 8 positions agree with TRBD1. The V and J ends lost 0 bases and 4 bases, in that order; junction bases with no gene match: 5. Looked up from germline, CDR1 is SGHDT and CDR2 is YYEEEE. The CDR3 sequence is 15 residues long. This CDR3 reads CASSLVDREGETQYF. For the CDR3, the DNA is TGTGCCAGCAGCTTGGTGGACAGGGAAGGAGAGACCCAGTACTTC.

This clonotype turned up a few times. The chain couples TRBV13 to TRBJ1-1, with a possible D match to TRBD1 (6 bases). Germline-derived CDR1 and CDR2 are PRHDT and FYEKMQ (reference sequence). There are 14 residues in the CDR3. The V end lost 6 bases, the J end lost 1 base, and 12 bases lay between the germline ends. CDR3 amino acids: CASRPWDTNTEAFF. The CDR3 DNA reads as TGTGCCAGCAGACCGTGGGACACGAACACTGAAGCTTTCTTT.

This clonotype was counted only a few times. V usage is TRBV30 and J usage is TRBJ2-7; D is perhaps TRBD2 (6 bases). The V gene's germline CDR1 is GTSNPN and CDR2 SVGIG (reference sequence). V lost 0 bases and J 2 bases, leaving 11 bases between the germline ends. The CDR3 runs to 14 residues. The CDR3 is CAWSVGTGAYEQYF. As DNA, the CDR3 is TGTGCCTGGAGTGTGGGGACTGGGGCCTACGAGCAGTACTTC.

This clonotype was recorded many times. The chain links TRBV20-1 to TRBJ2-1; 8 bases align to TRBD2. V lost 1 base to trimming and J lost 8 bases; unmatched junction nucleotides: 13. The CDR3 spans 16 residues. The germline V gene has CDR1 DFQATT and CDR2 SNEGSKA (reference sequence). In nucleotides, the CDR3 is TGCAGTGCTAGAGCCCGACTAGCGTTTTTAGTCCATGAGCAGTTCTTC. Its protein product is CSARARLAFLVHEQFF.

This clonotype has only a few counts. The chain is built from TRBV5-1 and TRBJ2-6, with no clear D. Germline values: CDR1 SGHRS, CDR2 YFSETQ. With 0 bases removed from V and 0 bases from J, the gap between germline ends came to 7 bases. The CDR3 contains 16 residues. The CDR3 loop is CASSLGGNSGANVLTF. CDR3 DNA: TGCGCCAGCAGCTTGGGCGGAAACTCTGGGGCCAACGTCCTGACTTTC.

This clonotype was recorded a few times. CDR3: CASSFEGPSYEQYF. The CDR3 DNA follows: TGCGCCAGCAGCTTCGAGGGACCCTCCTACGAGCAGTACTTC. The chain couples TRBV5-1 to TRBJ2-7; TRBD1 or TRBD2 may be the D gene (5 bases each). The germline V gene has CDR1 SGHRS and CDR2 YFSETQ. V was cut by 2 bases and J by 0 bases, with 9 bases left in between. The length of the CDR3 is 14 residues.

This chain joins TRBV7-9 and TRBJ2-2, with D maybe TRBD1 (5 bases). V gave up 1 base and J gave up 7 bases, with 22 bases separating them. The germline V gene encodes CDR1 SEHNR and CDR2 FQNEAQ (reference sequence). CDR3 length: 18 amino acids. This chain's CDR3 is CASSLVNYGRTPVGELFF. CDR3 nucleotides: TGTGCCAGCAGCTTAGTCAATTATGGTCGGACACCAGTCGGGGAGCTGTTTTTT.

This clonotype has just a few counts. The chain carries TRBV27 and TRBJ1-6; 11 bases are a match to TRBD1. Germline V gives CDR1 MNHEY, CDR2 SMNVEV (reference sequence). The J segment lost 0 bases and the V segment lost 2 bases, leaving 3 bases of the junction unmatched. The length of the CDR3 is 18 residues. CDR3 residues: CASSLTGQGDSYNSPLHF. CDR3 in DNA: TGTGCCAGCAGTTTAACGGGACAGGGGGACTCCTATAATTCACCCCTCCACTTT.

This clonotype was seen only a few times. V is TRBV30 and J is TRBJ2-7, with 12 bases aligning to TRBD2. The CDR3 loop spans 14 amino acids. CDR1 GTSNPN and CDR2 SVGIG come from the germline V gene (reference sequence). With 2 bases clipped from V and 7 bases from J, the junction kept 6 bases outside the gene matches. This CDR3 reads CAWSLGLAGEEQYF. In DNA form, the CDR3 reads TGTGCCTGGAGTCTGGGACTAGCGGGCGAGGAGCAGTACTTC.

DNA of the CDR3: TGTGCCAGCAGCTTTGTGGGGACGGGAGAGACCCAGTACTTC. It specifies CASSFVGTGETQYF. The chain is built from TRBV7-9 and TRBJ2-5; tentatively, D is TRBD1 or TRBD2 (5 bases each). Germline V CDR1 and CDR2: SEHNR, FQNEAQ (reference sequence). The CDR3 consists of 14 residues. V lost 3 bases and J 4 bases, leaving 12 bases between the germline ends.

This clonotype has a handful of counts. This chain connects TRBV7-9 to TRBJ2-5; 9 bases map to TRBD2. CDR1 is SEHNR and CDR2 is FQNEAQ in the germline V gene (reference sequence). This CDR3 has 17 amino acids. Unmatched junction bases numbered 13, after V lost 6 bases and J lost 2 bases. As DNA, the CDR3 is TGTGCCAGCAGTTCTAGCGGGGTTCCCTTGGGGCAAGAGACCCAGTACTTC. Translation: CASSSSGVPLGQETQYF. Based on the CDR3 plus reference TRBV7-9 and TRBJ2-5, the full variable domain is DTGVSQNPRHKITKRGQNVTFRCDPISEHNRLYWYRQTLGQGPEFLTYFQNEAQLEKSRLLSDRFSAERPKGSFSTLEIQRTEQGDSAMYLCASSSSGVPLGQETQYFGPGTRLLVL.